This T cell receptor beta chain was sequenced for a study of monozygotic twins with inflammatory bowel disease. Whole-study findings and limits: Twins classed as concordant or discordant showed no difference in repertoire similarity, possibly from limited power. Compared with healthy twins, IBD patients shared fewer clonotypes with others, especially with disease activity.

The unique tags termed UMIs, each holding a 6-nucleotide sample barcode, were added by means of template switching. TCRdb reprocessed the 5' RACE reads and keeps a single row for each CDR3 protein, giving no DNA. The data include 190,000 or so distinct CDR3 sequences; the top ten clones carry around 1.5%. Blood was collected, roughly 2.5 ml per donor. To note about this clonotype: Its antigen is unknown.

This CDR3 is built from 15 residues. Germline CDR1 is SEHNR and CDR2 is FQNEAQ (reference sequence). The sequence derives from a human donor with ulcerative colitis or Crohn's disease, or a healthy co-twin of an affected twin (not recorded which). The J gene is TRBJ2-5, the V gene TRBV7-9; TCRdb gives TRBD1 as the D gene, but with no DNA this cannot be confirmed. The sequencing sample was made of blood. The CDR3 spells CASSWVTGGEETQYF.